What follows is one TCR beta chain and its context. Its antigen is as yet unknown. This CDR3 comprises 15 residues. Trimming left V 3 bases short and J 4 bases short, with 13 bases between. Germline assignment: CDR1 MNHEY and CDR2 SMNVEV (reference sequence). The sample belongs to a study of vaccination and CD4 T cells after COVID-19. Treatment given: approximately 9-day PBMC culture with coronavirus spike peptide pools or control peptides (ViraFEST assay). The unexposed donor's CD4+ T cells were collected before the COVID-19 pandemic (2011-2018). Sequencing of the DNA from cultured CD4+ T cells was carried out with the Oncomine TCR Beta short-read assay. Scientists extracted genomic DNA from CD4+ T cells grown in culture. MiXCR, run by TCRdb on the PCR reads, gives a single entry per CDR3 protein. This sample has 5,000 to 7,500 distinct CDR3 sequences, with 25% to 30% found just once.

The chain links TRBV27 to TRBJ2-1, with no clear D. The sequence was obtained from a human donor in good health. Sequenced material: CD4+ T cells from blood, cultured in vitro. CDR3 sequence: CASSFRRALYNEQFF. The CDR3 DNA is TGTGCCAGCAGTTTTCGACGGGCCCTTTACAATGAGCAGTTCTTC.